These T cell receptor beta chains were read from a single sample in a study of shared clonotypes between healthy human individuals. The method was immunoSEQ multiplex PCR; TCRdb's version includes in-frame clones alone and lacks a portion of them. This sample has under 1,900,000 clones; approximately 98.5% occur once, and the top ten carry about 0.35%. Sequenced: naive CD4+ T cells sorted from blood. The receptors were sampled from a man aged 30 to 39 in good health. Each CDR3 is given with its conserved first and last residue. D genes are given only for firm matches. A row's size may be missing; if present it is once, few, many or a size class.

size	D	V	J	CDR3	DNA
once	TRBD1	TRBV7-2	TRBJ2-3	CASSFDRGSTDTQYF	TGTGCCAGCAGCTTCGACAGGGGGAGCACAGATACGCAGTATTTT
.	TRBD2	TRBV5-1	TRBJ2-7	CASSEEKLAGGDEQYF	TGCGCCAGCAGCGAAGAAAAACTAGCGGGAGGTGACGAGCAGTACTTC
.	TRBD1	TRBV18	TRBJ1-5	CASSKGTAETGQPQHF	TGTGCCAGCTCAAAAGGGACAGCCGAGACGGGACAGCCCCAGCATTTT
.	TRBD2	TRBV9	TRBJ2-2	CASSGLAGGELFF	TGTGCCAGCAGCGGACTAGCGGGCGGGGAGCTGTTTTTT
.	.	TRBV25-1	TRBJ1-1	CASSEHGISGAEAFF	TGTGCCAGCAGTGAACACGGCATTTCGGGTGCCGAAGCTTTCTTT
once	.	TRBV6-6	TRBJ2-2	CASSLNMRNTGELFF	TGTGCCAGCAGTCTTAACATGCGGAACACCGGGGAGCTGTTTTTT
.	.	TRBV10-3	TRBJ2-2	CAISRPLGTGELFF	TGTGCCATCAGCCGACCTCTAGGAACCGGGGAGCTGTTTTTT
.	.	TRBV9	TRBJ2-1	CASSARPYNEQFF	TGTGCCAGCAGCGCTCGACCCTACAATGAGCAGTTCTTC
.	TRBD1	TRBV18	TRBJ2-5	CASSSDRGLETQYF	TGTGCCAGCTCAAGTGACAGGGGGCTCGAGACCCAGTACTTC
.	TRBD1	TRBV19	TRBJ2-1	CASSIDRGPLGEQFF	TGTGCCAGTAGTATTGACAGGGGGCCACTTGGTGAGCAGTTCTTC
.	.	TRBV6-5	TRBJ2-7	CASSYSGLPYEQYF	TGTGCCAGCAGTTACTCGGGGCTACCCTACGAGCAGTACTTC
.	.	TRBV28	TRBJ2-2	CASIAGSTGELFF	TGTGCCAGCATTGCAGGTAGCACCGGGGAGCTGTTTTTT
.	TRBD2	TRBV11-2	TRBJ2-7	CASRRQSGLAGGEQYF	TGTGCCAGCAGGAGACAGTCGGGACTAGCGGGAGGGGAGCAGTACTTC
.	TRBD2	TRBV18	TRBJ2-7	CASSPRLAQDEQYF	TGTGCCAGCTCACCCAGACTAGCTCAGGACGAGCAGTACTTC
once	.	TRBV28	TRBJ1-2	CASTTVNYGYTF	TGTGCCAGCACGACAGTTAACTATGGCTACACCTTC
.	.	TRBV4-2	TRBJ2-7	CASSPWTVQTYEQYF	TGTGCCAGCAGCCCATGGACAGTACAGACCTACGAGCAGTACTTC
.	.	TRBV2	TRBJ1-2	CASSDRGPNYGYTF	TGTGCCAGCAGTGACAGGGGCCCAAACTATGGCTACACCTTC
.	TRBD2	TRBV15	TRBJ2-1	CATSRLGEGPNEQFF	TGTGCCACCAGCAGGTTGGGGGAGGGCCCCAATGAGCAGTTCTTC
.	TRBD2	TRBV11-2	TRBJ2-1	CASIKTSGRRDEQFF	TGTGCCAGCATCAAGACTAGCGGGAGAAGGGATGAGCAGTTCTTC
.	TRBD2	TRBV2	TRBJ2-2	CASRRPGLAGNTGELFF	TGTGCCAGCAGGCGTCCGGGACTAGCGGGCAACACCGGGGAGCTGTTTTTT
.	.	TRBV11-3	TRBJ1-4	CASSPEQGNEKLFF	TGTGCCAGCAGCCCCGAGCAGGGAAATGAAAAACTGTTTTTT
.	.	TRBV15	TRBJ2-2	CATSRPEGKNTGELFF	TGTGCCACCAGCAGACCCGAGGGGAAGAACACCGGGGAGCTGTTTTTT
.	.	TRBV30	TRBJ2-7	CAWSGGRSSGHEQYF	TGTGCCTGGAGTGGGGGTCGTTCCAGCGGCCACGAGCAGTACTTC
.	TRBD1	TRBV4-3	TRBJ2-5	CASSRRTGVGETQYF	TGCGCCAGCAGCCGCCGAACAGGGGTAGGAGAGACCCAGTACTTC
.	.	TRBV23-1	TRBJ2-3	CASRMDRHQDTQYF	TGCGCCAGCAGGATGGACCGGCATCAAGATACGCAGTATTTT
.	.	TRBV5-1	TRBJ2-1	CASSLFGSGSSYNEQFF	TGCGCCAGCAGCCTCTTCGGCAGCGGAAGCTCCTACAATGAGCAGTTCTTC
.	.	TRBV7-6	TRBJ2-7	CASNQKGGEQYF	TGTGCCAGCAACCAAAAGGGGGGCGAGCAGTACTTC
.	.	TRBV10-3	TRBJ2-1	CAIRQGISNEQFF	TGTGCCATCAGGCAGGGGATCTCCAATGAGCAGTTCTTC
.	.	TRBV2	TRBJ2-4	CASRPGTYKNIQYF	TGTGCCAGCAGACCCGGGACTTACAAAAACATTCAGTACTTC
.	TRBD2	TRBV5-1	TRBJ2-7	CASSLAGGTYEQYF	TGCGCCAGCAGTTTAGCGGGAGGGACATACGAGCAGTACTTC
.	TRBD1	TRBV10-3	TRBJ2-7	CAIRTGTVNYEQYF	TGTGCCATCAGAACCGGGACAGTCAACTACGAGCAGTACTTC
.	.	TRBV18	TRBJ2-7	CASSPRRSAAYEQYF	TGTGCCAGCTCACCACGGCGCAGCGCAGCCTACGAGCAGTACTTC
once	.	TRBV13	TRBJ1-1	CASTLRGGNTEAFF	TGTGCCAGCACCCTGAGGGGTGGGAACACTGAAGCTTTCTTT
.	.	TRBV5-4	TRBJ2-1	CASSPNAGGSSYNEQFF	TGTGCCAGCAGCCCTAATGCAGGAGGAAGCTCCTACAATGAGCAGTTCTTC
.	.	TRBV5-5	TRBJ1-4	CASSQGFREKLFF	TGTGCCAGCAGCCAGGGGTTCCGGGAAAAACTGTTTTTT
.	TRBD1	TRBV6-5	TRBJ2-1	CASSYGTGGHNEQFF	TGTGCCAGCAGTTACGGGACAGGGGGTCACAATGAGCAGTTCTTC
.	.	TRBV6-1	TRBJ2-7	CASTEGGAASYEQYF	TGTGCCAGCACTGAAGGGGGGGCTGCTTCCTACGAGCAGTACTTC
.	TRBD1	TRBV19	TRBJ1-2	CASSILQGESGYTF	TGTGCCAGTAGTATCCTACAGGGGGAAAGTGGCTACACCTTC
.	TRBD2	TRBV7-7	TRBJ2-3	CASSLFPSGSSSTDTQYF	TGTGCTAGCAGCTTATTTCCTAGCGGGAGTTCTAGCACAGATACGCAGTATTTT
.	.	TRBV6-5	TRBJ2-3	CASSYPPGDTQYF	TGTGCCAGCAGTTACCCGCCAGGGGATACGCAGTATTTT
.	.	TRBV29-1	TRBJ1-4	CSVETAPNEKLFF	TGCAGCGTCGAAACAGCGCCTAACGAAAAACTGTTTTTT